This T cell receptor (beta chain) originates from a study of a mutant IDH1 vaccine in newly diagnosed glioma. Across the study: Following radiotherapy alone, or alongside temozolomide cycles, vaccination was started after an interval of 4-6 weeks. Those enrolled had earlier been treated with radiotherapy, temozolomide, or both, mostly both.

This CDR3 contains 14 residues. V lost 9 bases to trimming and J lost 6 bases, with 21 bases between them. Germline lookup yields CDR1 SGHRS and CDR2 YFSETQ. This clone has more than one count but fewer than ten. Antigen: not known. Produced via immunoSEQ multiplex PCR; TCRdb's table is partial and in-frame only. The sample holds tens of thousands of clones, roughly 80% seen once. The time point was: week 23, last vaccination. Vaccination used 300 ug of mutant IDH1 20-mer peptide per dose, with topical imiquimod. The sample here was PBMCs, taken from a glioma patient whose treatment included an IDH1 peptide vaccine. The origin of this receptor is a man in his forties with glioma. The chain recombines TRBV5-1 with TRBJ1-1; possibly TRBD1 for D (5 bases). The CDR3 spells CATRYWGEGSEAFF. CDR3 in DNA: TGCGCCACCCGATATTGGGGGGAAGGCTCTGAAGCTTTCTTT.